The sequence of this T cell receptor (beta chain) was determined in a study of blood T cell repertoires in COVID-19. Across the whole study: Samples came from the United States, Italy and Spain, spanning acute and convalescent COVID-19. The analysed material was cDNA or gDNA that came from T cells, B-cell-depleted T cells, or PBMCs.

This CDR3 is built from 12 residues. The V end lost 7 bases, the J end lost 2 bases, and 10 bases lay between the germline ends. The germline gives CDR1 SGDLS, CDR2 YYNGEE. As processed by the authors: Quantification of nucleated cells was approximated via reference gene primer amplification. Clones were read by immunoSEQ multiplex PCR, and TCRdb kept only the in-frame ones, dropping some. V and J calls and clone size are given by that table; D and trimming were obtained from the DNA. The data hold roughly 250,000 clones, with around 90% observed a single time. V usage is TRBV9 and J usage is TRBJ2-7, with D possibly TRBD1 on 6 matching bases. What was sequenced was peripheral blood. The TCR comes from a woman in her thirties or forties who had recovered from COVID-19. The CDR3 region has the DNA TGTGCCAGCGAGGGGGAGACCTACGAGCAGTACTTC. Its translation: CASEGETYEQYF.